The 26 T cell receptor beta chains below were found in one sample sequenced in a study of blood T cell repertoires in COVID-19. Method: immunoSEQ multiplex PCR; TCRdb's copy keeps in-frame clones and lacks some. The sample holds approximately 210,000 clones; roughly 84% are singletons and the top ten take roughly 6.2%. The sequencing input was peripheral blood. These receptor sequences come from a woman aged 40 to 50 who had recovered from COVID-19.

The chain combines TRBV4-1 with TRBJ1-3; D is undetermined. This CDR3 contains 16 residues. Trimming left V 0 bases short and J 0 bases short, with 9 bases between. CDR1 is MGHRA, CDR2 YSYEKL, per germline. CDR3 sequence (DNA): TGCGCCAGCAGCCAAGAGGCGGGGATCTCTGGAAACACCATATATTTT. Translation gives CASSQEAGISGNTIYF.

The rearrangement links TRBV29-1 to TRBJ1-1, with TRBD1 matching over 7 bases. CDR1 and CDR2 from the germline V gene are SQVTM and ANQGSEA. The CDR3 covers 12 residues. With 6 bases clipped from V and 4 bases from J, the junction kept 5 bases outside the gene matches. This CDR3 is CSVQQGSTEAFF. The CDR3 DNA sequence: TGCAGCGTGCAACAGGGGTCCACTGAAGCTTTCTTT.

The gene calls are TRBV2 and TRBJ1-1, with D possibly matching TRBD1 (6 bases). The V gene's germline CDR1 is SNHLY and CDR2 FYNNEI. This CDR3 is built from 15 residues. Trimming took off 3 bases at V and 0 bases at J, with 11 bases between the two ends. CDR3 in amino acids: CASSDPDSVNTEAFF. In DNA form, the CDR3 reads TGTGCCAGCAGTGATCCGGACAGTGTGAACACTGAAGCTTTCTTT. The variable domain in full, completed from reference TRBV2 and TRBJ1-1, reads EPEVTQTPSHQVTQMGQEVILRCVPISNHLYFYWYRQILGQKVEFLVSFYNNEISEKSEIFDDQFSVERPDGSNFTLKIRSTKLEDSAMYFCASSDPDSVNTEAFFGQGTRLTVV.

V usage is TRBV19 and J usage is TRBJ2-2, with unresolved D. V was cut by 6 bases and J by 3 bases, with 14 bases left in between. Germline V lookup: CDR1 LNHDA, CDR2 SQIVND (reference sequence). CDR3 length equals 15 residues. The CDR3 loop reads CASRIAESHTGELFF. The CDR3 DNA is TGTGCCAGTAGAATCGCGGAGAGCCACACCGGGGAGCTGTTTTTT.

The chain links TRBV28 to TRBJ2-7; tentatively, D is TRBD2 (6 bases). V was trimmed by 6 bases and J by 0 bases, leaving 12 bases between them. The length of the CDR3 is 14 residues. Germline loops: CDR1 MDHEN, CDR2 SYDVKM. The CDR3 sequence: CASSGGTSSYEQYF. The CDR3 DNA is TGTGCCAGCAGCGGCGGGACCAGCTCCTACGAGCAGTACTTC.

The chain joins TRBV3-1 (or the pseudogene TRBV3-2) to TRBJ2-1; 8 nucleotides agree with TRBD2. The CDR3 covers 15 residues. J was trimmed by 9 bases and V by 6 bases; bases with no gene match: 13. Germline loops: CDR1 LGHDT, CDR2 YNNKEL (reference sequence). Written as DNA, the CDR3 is TGTGCCAGCAGGCCAGCAGGGACTAGGACGGGTGAGCAGTTCTTC. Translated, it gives CASRPAGTRTGEQFF.

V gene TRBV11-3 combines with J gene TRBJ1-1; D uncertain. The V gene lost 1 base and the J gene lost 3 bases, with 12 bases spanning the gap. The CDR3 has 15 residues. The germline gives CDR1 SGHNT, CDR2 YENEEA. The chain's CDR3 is CASSLGGQADTEAFF. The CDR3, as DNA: TGTGCCAGCAGCTTAGGCGGGCAGGCCGACACTGAAGCTTTCTTT.

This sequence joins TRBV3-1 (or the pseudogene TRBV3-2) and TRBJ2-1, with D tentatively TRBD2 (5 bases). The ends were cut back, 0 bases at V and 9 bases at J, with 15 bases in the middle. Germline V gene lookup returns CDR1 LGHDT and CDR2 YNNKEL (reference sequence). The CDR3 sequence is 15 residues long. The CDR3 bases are TGTGCCAGCAGCCAAGAAGGTTACCTAGCTGGTGAGCAGTTCTTC. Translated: CASSQEGYLAGEQFF.

DNA for the CDR3: TGTGCCAGCAGCCCGGGGAGGGTTGGAAACACCATATATTTT. This sequence encodes CASSPGRVGNTIYF. V and J are TRBV6-5 and TRBJ1-3; no definite D call. The germline V and J ends were trimmed by 6 bases and 3 bases, with 12 bases remaining between them. There are 14 residues in the CDR3. Germline V gene lookup returns CDR1 MNHEY and CDR2 SVGAGI.

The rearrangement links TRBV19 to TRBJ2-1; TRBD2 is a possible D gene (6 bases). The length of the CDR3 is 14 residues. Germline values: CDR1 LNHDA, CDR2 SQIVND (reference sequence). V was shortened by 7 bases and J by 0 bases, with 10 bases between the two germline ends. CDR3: CASTNSGSYNEQFF. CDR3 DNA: TGTGCCAGTACCAATAGCGGCTCCTACAATGAGCAGTTCTTC.

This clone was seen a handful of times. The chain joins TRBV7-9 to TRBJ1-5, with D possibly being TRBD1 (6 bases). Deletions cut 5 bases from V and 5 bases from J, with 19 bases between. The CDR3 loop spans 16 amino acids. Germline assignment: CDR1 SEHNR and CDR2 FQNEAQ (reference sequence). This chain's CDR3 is CASSPDPARGDQPQHF. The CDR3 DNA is TGTGCCAGCAGCCCCGACCCTGCCAGGGGAGATCAGCCCCAGCATTTT.

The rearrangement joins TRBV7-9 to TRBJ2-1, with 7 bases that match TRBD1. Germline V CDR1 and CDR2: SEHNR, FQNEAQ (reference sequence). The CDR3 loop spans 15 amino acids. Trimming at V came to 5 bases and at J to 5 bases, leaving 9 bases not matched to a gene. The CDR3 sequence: CASSRRDREDNEQFF. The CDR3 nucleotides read TGTGCCAGCAGCCGCCGGGACAGAGAAGACAATGAGCAGTTCTTC.

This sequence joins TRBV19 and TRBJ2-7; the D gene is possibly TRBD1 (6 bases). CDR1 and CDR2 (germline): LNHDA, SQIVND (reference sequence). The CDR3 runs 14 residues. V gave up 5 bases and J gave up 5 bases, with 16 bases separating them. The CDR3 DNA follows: TGTGCCAGTAGTCCCCTACAGGGTAAGGACGAGCAGTACTTC. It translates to CASSPLQGKDEQYF.

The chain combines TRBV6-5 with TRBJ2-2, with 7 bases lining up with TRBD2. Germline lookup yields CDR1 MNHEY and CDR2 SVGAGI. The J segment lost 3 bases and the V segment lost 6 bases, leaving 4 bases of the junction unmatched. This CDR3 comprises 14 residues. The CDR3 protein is CASRKTSYTGELFF. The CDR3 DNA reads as TGTGCCAGCAGAAAGACTAGCTACACCGGGGAGCTGTTTTTT.

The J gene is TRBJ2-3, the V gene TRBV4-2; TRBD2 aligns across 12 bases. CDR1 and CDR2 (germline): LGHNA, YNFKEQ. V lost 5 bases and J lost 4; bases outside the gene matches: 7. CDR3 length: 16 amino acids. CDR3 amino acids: CASSDTSGRFADTQYF. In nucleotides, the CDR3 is TGTGCCAGCAGCGATACTAGCGGGAGGTTTGCAGATACGCAGTATTTT.

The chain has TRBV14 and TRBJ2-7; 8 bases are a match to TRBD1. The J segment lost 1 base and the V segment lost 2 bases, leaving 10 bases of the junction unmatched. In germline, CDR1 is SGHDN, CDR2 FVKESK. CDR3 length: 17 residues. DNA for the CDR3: TGTGCCAGCAGCCAATACGGGGGACAGGACTATTCCTACGAGCAGTACTTC. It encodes CASSQYGGQDYSYEQYF.

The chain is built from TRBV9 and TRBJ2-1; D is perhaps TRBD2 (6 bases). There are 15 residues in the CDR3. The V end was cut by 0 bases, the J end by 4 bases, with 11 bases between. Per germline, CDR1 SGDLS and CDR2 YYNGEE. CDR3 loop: CASSVGSSGYNEQFF. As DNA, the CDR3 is TGTGCCAGCAGCGTAGGGAGTAGCGGATACAATGAGCAGTTCTTC.

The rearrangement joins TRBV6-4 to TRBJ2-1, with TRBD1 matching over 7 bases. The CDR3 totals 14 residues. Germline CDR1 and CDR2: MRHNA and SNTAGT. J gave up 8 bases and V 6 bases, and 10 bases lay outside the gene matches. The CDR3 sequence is CASSEETGNDEQFF. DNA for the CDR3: TGTGCCAGCAGCGAAGAGACAGGGAACGATGAGCAGTTCTTC.

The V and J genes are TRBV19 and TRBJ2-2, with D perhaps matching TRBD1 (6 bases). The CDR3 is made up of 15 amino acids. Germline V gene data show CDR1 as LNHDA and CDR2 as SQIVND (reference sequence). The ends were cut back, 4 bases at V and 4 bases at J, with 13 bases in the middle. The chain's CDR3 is CASSTQGRGTGELFF. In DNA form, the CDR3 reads TGTGCCAGTAGTACACAGGGACGGGGCACCGGGGAGCTGTTTTTT.

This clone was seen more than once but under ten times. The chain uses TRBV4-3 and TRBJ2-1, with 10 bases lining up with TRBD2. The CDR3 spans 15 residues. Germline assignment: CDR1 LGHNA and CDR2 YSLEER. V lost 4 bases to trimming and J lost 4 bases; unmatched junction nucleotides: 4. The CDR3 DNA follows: TGCGCCAGCAGCCTCGAAGCGGGGGGGTACAATGAGCAGTTCTTC. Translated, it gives CASSLEAGGYNEQFF.

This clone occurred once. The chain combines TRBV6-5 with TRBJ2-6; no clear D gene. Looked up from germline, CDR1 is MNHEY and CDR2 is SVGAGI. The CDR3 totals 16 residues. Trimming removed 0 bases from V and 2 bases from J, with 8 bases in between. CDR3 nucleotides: TGTGCCAGCAGTTACTCCACAATGACTGGGGCCAACGTCCTGACTTTC. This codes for CASSYSTMTGANVLTF.

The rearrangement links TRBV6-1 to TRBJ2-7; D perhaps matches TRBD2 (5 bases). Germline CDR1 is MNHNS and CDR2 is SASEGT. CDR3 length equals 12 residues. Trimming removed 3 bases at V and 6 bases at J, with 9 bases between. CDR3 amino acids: CASSDTRSEQYF. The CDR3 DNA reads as TGTGCCAGCAGTGATACTAGATCCGAGCAGTACTTC.

The CDR3 sequence: CASSEEGNGELFF. For the CDR3, the DNA is TGTGCCAGCAGTGAAGAGGGGAACGGGGAGCTGTTTTTT. The chain combines TRBV2 with TRBJ2-2; TRBD1 might be the D (5 bases). Germline V lookup: CDR1 SNHLY, CDR2 FYNNEI. This CDR3 has 13 amino acids. V lost 1 base to trimming and J lost 7 bases, with 7 bases between them.

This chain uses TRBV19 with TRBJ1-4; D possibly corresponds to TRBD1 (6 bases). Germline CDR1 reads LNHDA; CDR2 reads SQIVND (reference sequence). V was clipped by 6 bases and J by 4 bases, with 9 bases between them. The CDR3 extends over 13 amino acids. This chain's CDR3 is CASRDSNNEKLFF. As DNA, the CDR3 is TGTGCCAGTAGGGACAGCAATAATGAAAAACTGTTTTTT.

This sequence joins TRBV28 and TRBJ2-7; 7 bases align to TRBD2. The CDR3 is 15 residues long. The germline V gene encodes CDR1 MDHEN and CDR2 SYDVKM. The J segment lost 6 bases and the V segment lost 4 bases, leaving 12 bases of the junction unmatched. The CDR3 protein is CASSSTGTTRIEQYF. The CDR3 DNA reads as TGTGCCAGCAGTTCTACCGGGACTACGCGGATCGAGCAGTACTTC.

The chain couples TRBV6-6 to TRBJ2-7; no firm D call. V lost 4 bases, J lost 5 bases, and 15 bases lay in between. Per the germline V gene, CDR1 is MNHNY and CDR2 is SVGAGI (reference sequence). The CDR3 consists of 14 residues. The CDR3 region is CASSSSGPADEQYF. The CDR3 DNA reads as TGTGCCAGCAGTTCTAGTGGCCCCGCGGACGAGCAGTACTTC.